The 14 T cell receptor beta chains below all came from one sample that was sequenced in a study of blood T cell repertoires in COVID-19. Sequenced by immunoSEQ multiplex PCR; TCRdb stores in-frame clones only, minus some. This sample has 350,000 to 400,000 clones; roughly 89% occur once, and the top ten carry about 6.5%. Sequencing was carried out using peripheral blood. Receptors were obtained from a man aged 18 to 29 with active or convalescent COVID-19.

V and J are TRBV6-5 and TRBJ1-5; D remains unclear. V was pared by 5 bases and J by 3 bases, with 11 bases between. Germline CDR1 is MNHEY and CDR2 is SVGAGI. This CDR3 is built from 14 residues. The DNA for the CDR3 is TGTGCCAGCAGTCCTTATCGTGTCAATCAGCCCCAGCATTTT. Translating gives CASSPYRVNQPQHF.

CDR3 sequence reads: CASRMGSGRTYEQYF. CDR3 bases: TGTGCCAGCAGGATGGGGAGCGGTCGAACCTACGAGCAGTACTTC. The chain combines TRBV7-3 with TRBJ2-7; maybe TRBD2 (5 bases). The germline gives CDR1 SGHTA, CDR2 FQGTGA. V was shortened by 6 bases and J by 2 bases, with 17 bases between the two germline ends. The CDR3 sequence is 15 residues long.

The chain carries TRBV27 and TRBJ2-5; D is possibly TRBD1 (5 bases). V was pared by 8 bases and J by 3 bases, with 16 bases between. Germline-derived CDR1 and CDR2 are MNHEY and SMNVEV (reference sequence). The CDR3 has 14 residues. CDR3 coding DNA: TGTGCCAGCGAGAAAAAAACGACAGAAGAGACCCAGTACTTC. Residues: CASEKKTTEETQYF.

This chain joins TRBV11-1 and TRBJ2-7, with D possibly being TRBD1 (6 bases). CDR3 length equals 17 residues. The germline V gene has CDR1 SGHAT and CDR2 FQDESV (reference sequence). With 0 bases removed from V and 0 bases from J, the gap between germline ends came to 15 bases. Here the CDR3 reads CASSLASKGQVSYEQYF. CDR3 sequence (DNA): TGTGCCAGCAGCTTAGCGTCGAAGGGACAAGTCTCCTACGAGCAGTACTTC.

The rearrangement joins TRBV6-1 to TRBJ2-1; D may be TRBD1 (5 bases). This CDR3 is 16 amino acids long. V lost 4 bases, J lost 0 bases, and 13 bases lay in between. CDR1 is MNHNS and CDR2 is SASEGT in the germline V gene. The CDR3 loop reads CASSGWGPSSYNEQFF. The CDR3 DNA reads as TGTGCCAGCAGTGGGTGGGGCCCTAGCTCCTACAATGAGCAGTTCTTC.

The chain recombines TRBV27 with TRBJ2-7, with 8 bases fitting TRBD2. This CDR3 is built from 16 residues. CDR1 and CDR2 (germline): MNHEY, SMNVEV (reference sequence). V was clipped by 6 bases and J by 2 bases; unmatched bases: 12. DNA of the CDR3: TGTGCCAGCAGACCCCGAGCCGGGACTAGAGCCTACGAGCAGTACTTC. This gives the protein CASRPRAGTRAYEQYF.

The rearrangement uses TRBV6-5 and TRBJ2-1; maybe TRBD2 (6 bases). In germline, CDR1 is MNHEY, CDR2 SVGAGI. This CDR3 comprises 15 residues. V lost 3 bases, J lost 2 bases, and 11 bases lay in between. The CDR3 nucleotides are TGTGCCAGCAGTTATGACGGGAGAACCTACAATGAGCAGTTCTTC. It translates to CASSYDGRTYNEQFF.

The chain couples TRBV6-1 to TRBJ2-5, with 14 positions matching TRBD2. The CDR3 spans 15 residues. Per the germline V gene, CDR1 is MNHNS and CDR2 is SASEGT. V was clipped by 4 bases and J by 2 bases; unmatched bases: 0. The CDR3 sequence is CASSGTSGRQETQYF. In DNA form, the CDR3 reads TGTGCCAGCAGTGGGACTAGCGGGAGGCAAGAGACCCAGTACTTC.

CDR3 amino acids: CASRDDIYEQFF. Written as DNA, the CDR3 is TGTGCCAGCAGAGACGACATCTATGAGCAGTTCTTC. The chain recombines TRBV2 with TRBJ2-1; unclear D gene. Germline V CDR1 and CDR2: SNHLY, FYNNEI. The germline V and J ends were trimmed by 6 bases and 8 bases, with 11 bases remaining between them. This CDR3 has 12 residues. Filled out from reference TRBV2 and TRBJ2-1, the complete variable domain reads EPEVTQTPSHQVTQMGQEVILRCVPISNHLYFYWYRQILGQKVEFLVSFYNNEISEKSEIFDDQFSVERPDGSNFTLKIRSTKLEDSAMYFCASRDDIYEQFFGPGTRLTVL.

As to this clone: Compared with germline, one end of the junction differs, possibly owing to a read error. The gene calls are TRBV12-3 or TRBV12-4 and TRBJ2-6; D perhaps matches TRBD1 (6 bases). The CDR3 has 11 amino acids. This CDR3 reads CASTRGNVLTF. CDR3 in DNA: TGTGCCAGCACCAGGGGAAACGTGCTGACTTTC.

CDR3 protein: CASSQDWTWPNQPQHF. CDR3 sequence (DNA): TGCGCCAGCAGCCAAGATTGGACATGGCCCAATCAGCCCCAGCATTTT. The chain links TRBV4-3 to TRBJ1-5; D perhaps matches TRBD1 (5 bases). V lost 0 bases to trimming and J lost 3 bases, with 12 bases between them. The CDR3 is 16 residues long. Germline V gene sequence: CDR1 LGHNA, CDR2 YSLEER.

V is TRBV19 and J is TRBJ2-1, with a possible D match to TRBD2 (7 bases). Germline CDR1 is LNHDA and CDR2 is SQIVND (reference sequence). Trimming pared 3 bases from V and 7 bases from J, leaving 16 bases between. This CDR3 spans 15 amino acids. CDR3 in amino acids: CASSMLGGANNEQFF. Written as DNA, the CDR3 is TGTGCCAGTAGTATGTTAGGGGGGGCCAATAATGAGCAGTTCTTC.

On this clone itself: One end of the junction fails to match germline, which may point to a read error. V gene TRBV24-1 combines with J gene TRBJ2-2; 9 positions agree with TRBD2. The CDR3 is made up of 14 amino acids. The germline V gene has CDR1 KGHDR and CDR2 SFDVKD. CDR3: CAASGREGNGELFF. As DNA, the CDR3 is TGTGCCGCCAGCGGGCGGGAGGGGAACGGGGAGCTGTTTTTT.

The rearrangement uses TRBV29-1 and TRBJ2-7; a weak D match, TRBD1 (6 bases). The V end was cut by 7 bases, the J end by 3 bases, with 13 bases between. The CDR3 has 12 amino acids. Germline CDR1 is SQVTM and CDR2 is ANQGSEA. The CDR3 bases are TGCAGCGGAGGACAGTCTAACTACGAGCAGTACTTC. Encoded protein: CSGGQSNYEQYF.